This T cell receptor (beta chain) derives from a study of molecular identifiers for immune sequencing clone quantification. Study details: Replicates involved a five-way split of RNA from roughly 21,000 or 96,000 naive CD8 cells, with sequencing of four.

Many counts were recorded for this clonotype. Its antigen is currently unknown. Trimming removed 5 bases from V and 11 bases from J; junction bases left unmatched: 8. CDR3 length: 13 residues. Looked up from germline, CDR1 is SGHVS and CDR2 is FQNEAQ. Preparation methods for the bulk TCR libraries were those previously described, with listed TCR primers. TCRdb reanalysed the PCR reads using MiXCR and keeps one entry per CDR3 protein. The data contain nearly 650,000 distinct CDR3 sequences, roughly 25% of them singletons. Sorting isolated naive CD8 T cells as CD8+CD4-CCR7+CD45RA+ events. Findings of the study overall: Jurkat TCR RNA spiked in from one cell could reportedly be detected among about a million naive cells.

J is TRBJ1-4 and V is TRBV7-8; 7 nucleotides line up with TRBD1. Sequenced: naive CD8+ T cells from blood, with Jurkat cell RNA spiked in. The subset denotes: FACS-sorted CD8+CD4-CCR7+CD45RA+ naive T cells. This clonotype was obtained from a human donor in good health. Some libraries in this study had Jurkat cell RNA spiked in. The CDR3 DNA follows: TGTGCCAGCAGCCACGGACAGGTGGACAAACTGTTTTTT. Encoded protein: CASSHGQVDKLFF.